These 2 T cell receptor beta chains were all obtained from the same sample, sequenced in a study of T cell changes during pregnancy in multiple sclerosis. Some clones are missing from TCRdb's copy, which holds only in-frame ones; the method was immunoSEQ multiplex PCR. The data hold some 60,000 clones, with about 91% observed a single time. The sample was peripheral blood, taken before pregnancy. These receptors were collected from a female donor with multiple sclerosis, enrolled in a pregnancy study.

V and J are TRBV6-5 and TRBJ2-5, with TRBD2 as a possible D gene (5 bases). Per the germline V gene, CDR1 is MNHEY and CDR2 is SVGAGI. Deletions cut 0 bases from V and 4 bases from J, with 9 bases between. CDR3 length: 14 amino acids. The CDR3 nucleotides read TGTGCCAGCAGTTACTCACTAGGTCGAGAGACCCAGTACTTC. Its translation is CASSYSLGRETQYF.

The rearrangement uses TRBV6-1 and TRBJ2-3; D ambiguous. CDR3 size: 17 residues. The ends were cut back, 3 bases at V and 0 bases at J, with 16 bases in the middle. The V gene's germline CDR1 is MNHNS and CDR2 SASEGT. The CDR3 DNA sequence: TGTGCCAGCAGTGATTACTTTATACAGCATAGCACAGATACGCAGTATTTT. Translation gives CASSDYFIQHSTDTQYF.